This entry describes one T cell receptor (beta chain). Its antigen is still unknown. Sorted-subset replicate PCRs used 150 to 250 ng of genomic DNA. This amount corresponded to 30,000 to 35,000 T cell genomes. The data were produced by immunoSEQ multiplex PCR, yet TCRdb's version contains in-frame clones alone and is incomplete. Found here are some 2,100,000 clones, 85% to 95% of them singletons; the top ten hold more than 1.5%. The sample belongs to a study of shared clonotypes between healthy human individuals. Findings and limits, study-wide: Naive subsets usually exceeded memory subsets in estimated richness.

CD45RO-negative, CCR7-selected cells formed the naive CD8 fraction, which excluded terminally differentiated effector memory CD45RA+ cells. Each sample came from a Caucasian adult donor living in Nashville, Tennessee. Between the trimmed V and J ends, which lost 7 bases and 1 base, there was a span of 14 bases. CDR1 is SNHLY and CDR2 is FYNNEI in the germline V gene. This CDR3 comprises 14 residues. The clonotype was recovered from a man aged 18 to 35 in good health. Some clones in this sample may be carry-over from other donors' samples. This chain uses TRBV2 with TRBJ2-7, with D perhaps TRBD1 or TRBD2 (5 bases each). Sequenced: naive CD8+ T cells from PBMCs. The CDR3 DNA follows: TGTGCCAGCAAAAATCCCGGGACGTCCTACGAGCAGTACTTC. It encodes CASKNPGTSYEQYF.